Below, one TCR beta chain is given with its context. This sample is part of a study of blood T cell repertoires in COVID-19. Across the study: Samples of COVID-19 (acute and convalescent) were obtained from the United States, Italy and Spain. T cells, B-cell-depleted T cells, or PBMCs provided the cDNA or gDNA that served as material.

Trimming pared 7 bases from V and 0 bases from J, leaving 10 bases between. Per the germline V gene, CDR1 is LNHDA and CDR2 is SQIVND (reference sequence). This CDR3 has 14 amino acids. Original analysis: Counts of nucleated cells, estimated from reference gene primer amplification, were obtained. TCRdb's copy holds only in-frame clones and misses some; the assay was immunoSEQ multiplex PCR. V, J and clone size are taken as reported in that table, and D and trimming were inferred from the DNA itself. The table records around 250,000 clones, less than 85% of them present only once. The clonotype comes from a woman under 30 with acute or convalescent COVID-19. V is TRBV19 and J is TRBJ1-5; D is uncertain. Sequencing input: peripheral blood. The CDR3 loop reads CASTGEYSNQPQHF. As DNA, the CDR3 is TGTGCCAGTACGGGAGAGTATAGCAATCAGCCCCAGCATTTT.